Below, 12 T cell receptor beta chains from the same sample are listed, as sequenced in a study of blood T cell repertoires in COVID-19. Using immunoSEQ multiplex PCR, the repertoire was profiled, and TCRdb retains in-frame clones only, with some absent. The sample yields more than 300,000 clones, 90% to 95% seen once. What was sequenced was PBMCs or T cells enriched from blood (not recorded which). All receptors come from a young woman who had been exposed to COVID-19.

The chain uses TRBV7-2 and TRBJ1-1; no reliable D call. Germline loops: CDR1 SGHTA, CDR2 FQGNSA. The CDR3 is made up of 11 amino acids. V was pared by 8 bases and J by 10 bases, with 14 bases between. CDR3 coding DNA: TGTGCCAGCCATCTGATCGGGGTAGCTTTCTTT. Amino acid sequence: CASHLIGVAFF.

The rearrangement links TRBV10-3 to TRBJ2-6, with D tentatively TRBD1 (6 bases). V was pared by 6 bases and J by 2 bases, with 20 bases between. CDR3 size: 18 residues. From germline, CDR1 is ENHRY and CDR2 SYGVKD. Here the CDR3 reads CAISANLQGGTGANVLTF. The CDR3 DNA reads TGTGCCATCAGCGCAAACCTACAGGGTGGAACTGGGGCCAACGTCCTGACTTTC.

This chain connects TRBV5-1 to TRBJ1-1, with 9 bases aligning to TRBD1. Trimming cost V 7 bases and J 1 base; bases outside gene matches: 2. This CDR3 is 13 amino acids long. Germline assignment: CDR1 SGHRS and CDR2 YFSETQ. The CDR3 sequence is CASAQGANTEAFF. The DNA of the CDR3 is TGCGCCAGCGCACAGGGGGCGAACACTGAAGCTTTCTTT.

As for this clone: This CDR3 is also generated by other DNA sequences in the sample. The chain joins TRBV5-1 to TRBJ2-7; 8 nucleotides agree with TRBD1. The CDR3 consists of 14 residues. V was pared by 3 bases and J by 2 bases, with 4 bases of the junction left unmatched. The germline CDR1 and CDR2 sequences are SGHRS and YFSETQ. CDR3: CASSWGTGTYEQYF. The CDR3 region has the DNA TGCGCCAGCAGCTGGGGGACAGGTACCTACGAGCAGTACTTC.

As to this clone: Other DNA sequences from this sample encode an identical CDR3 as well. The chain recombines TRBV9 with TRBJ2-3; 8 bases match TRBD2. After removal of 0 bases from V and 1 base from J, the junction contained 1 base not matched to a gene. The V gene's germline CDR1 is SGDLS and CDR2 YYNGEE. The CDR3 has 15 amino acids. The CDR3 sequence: CASSVAAGGTDTQYF. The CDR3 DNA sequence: TGTGCCAGCAGCGTAGCAGCGGGGGGCACAGATACGCAGTATTTT.

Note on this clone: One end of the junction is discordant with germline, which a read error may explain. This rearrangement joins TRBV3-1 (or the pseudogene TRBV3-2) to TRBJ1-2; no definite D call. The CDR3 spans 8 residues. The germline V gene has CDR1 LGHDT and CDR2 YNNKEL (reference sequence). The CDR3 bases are TGTGCCAGCAGCGAACGGGCCTTC. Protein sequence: CASSERAF.

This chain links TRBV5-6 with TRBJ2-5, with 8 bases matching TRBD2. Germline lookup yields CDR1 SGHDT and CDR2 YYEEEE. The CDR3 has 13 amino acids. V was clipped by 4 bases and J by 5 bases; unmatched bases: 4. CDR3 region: CASSGTRGETQYF. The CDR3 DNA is TGTGCCAGCAGCGGGACTAGGGGGGAGACCCAGTACTTC.

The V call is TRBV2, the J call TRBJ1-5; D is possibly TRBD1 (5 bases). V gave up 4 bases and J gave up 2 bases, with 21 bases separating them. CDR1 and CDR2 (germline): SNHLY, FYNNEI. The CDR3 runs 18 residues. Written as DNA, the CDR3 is TGTGCCAGCAGTGTATTCCGGGACTCACATGGGGGCAATCAGCCCCAGCATTTT. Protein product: CASSVFRDSHGGNQPQHF.

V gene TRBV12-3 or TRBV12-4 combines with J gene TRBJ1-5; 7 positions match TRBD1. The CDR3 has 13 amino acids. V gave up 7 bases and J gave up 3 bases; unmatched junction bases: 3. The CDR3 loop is CASTGTVNQPQHF. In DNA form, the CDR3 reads TGTGCCAGCACCGGGACAGTCAATCAGCCCCAGCATTTT.

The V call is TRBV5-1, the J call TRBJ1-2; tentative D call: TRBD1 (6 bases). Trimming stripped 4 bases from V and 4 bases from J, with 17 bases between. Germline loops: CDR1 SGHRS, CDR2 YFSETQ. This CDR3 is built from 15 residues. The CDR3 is CASSPEDSPFYGYTF. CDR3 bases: TGCGCCAGCAGCCCCGAGGACAGCCCATTCTATGGCTACACCTTC.

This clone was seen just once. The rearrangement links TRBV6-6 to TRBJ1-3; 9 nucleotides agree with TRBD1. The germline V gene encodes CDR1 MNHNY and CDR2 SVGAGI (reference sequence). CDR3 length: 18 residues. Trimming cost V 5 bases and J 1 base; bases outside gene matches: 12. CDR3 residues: CASSLWGSDRGSGNTIYF. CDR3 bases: TGTGCCAGCAGTCTATGGGGTTCGGACAGGGGTTCTGGAAACACCATATATTTT.

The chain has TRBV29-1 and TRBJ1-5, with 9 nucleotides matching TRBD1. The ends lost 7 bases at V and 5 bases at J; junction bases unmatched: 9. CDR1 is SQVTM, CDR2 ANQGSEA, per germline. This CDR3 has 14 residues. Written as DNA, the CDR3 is TGCAGCGCCAAGACAGGGGGTGATTATCAGCCCCAGCATTTT. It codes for CSAKTGGDYQPQHF.